Shown below are 14 T cell receptor beta chains from a single sample sequenced in a study of post-analysis software for immune sequencing data. No antigen has been identified for these receptors. Whole-study results and caveats: In patients, about 5 TRBV segments were more frequent than in controls, with TRBV5-6, TRBV5-1 and TRBV20-1 among them.

cDNA libraries for TCR beta contained unique molecular identifiers. MiXCR, run by TCRdb on the PCR reads, gives a single entry per CDR3 protein. The table lists 380,000 or so distinct CDR3 sequences, approximately 38% of them singletons. Sequenced input: blood. These receptors all come from a girl under 18 with multiple sclerosis.

This clonotype was counted a few times. The V call is TRBV7-9, the J call TRBJ2-3; 7 nucleotides agree with TRBD2. V lost 4 bases and J lost 0; bases outside the gene matches: 1. CDR3 size: 14 residues. Germline assignment: CDR1 SEHNR and CDR2 FQNEAQ (reference sequence). In DNA form, the CDR3 reads TGTGCCAGCAGCTCGCGGGGGAGCACAGATACGCAGTATTTT. Translation gives CASSSRGSTDTQYF.

This chain links TRBV20-1 with TRBJ2-5; 7 bases align to TRBD2. Unmatched junction bases numbered 8, after V lost 5 bases and J lost 5 bases. Germline V gives CDR1 DFQATT, CDR2 SNEGSKA (reference sequence). The length of the CDR3 is 13 residues. The CDR3 sequence is CSASGTTVETQYF. As DNA, the CDR3 is TGCAGTGCTTCAGGGACTACGGTGGAGACCCAGTACTTC.

This clonotype was seen a handful of times. Its ends do not fully match the called genes, so a read error is possible. The chain combines TRBV20-1 with TRBJ1-1; no reliable D call. The germline V gene encodes CDR1 DFQATT and CDR2 SNEGSKA (reference sequence). The CDR3 covers 12 residues. CDR3 nucleotide sequence: TGCAGCGCTAGGAGGTTCACCACTGAAGCTTTCTTT. Translating gives CSARRFTTEAFF.

J is TRBJ2-3 and V is TRBV6-5, with 14 bases aligning to TRBD2. Germline assignment: CDR1 MNHEY and CDR2 SVGAGI. The CDR3 runs 15 residues. J lost 5 bases, V lost 6 bases, and 4 bases had no gene match. DNA for the CDR3: TGTGCCAGCAGGAGACTAGCGGGGGGGCAAGATACGCAGTATTTT. Its translation: CASRRLAGGQDTQYF.

This clonotype was counted a few times. This rearrangement joins TRBV12-3 or TRBV12-4 to TRBJ2-7; 11 nucleotides line up with TRBD2. With V trimmed by 5 bases and J by 3 bases, 6 bases remained unmatched. CDR3 length equals 15 residues. In DNA form, the CDR3 reads TGTGCCAGCAGTACACTAGCGGGGGCCAACTACGAGCAGTACTTC. Translated: CASSTLAGANYEQYF.

This clonotype was counted between two and nine times. The chain joins TRBV6-5 to TRBJ1-2; unclear D gene. The V gene lost 7 bases and the J gene lost 0 bases, with 15 bases spanning the gap. This CDR3 has 15 amino acids. From germline, CDR1 is MNHEY and CDR2 SVGAGI. The CDR3 region is CASTGWESTNYGYTF. CDR3 DNA: TGTGCCAGCACGGGCTGGGAGTCCACTAACTATGGCTACACCTTC.

The CDR3: CATSDRTRGDTQYF. CDR3 in DNA: TGTGCCACCAGTGACCGGACCAGGGGAGATACGCAGTATTTT. The chain couples TRBV24-1 to TRBJ2-3; weak D call: TRBD1 (6 bases). CDR3 length: 14 amino acids. CDR1 is KGHDR and CDR2 is SFDVKD in the germline V gene. Between the trimmed V and J ends, which lost 4 bases and 5 bases, there was a span of 12 bases.

The chain has TRBV7-2 and TRBJ2-5, with TRBD2 matching over 7 bases. The CDR3 is 15 residues long. Germline values: CDR1 SGHTA, CDR2 FQGNSA. V lost 2 bases to trimming and J lost 5 bases; unmatched junction nucleotides: 8. Here the CDR3 DNA reads TGTGCCAGCAGCTTACCCCCGGGGGGAGGGGAGACCCAGTACTTC. As protein: CASSLPPGGGETQYF.

This chain uses TRBV5-1 with TRBJ2-1, with 9 bases fitting TRBD2. Germline assignment: CDR1 SGHRS and CDR2 YFSETQ. Losses at the gene ends were 0 bases for V and 6 bases for J; bases not matched to a gene: 4. The CDR3 has 15 amino acids. The CDR3 region has the DNA TGCGCCAGCAGCTTGGTAGCGGGGGAAAGCAATGAGCAGTTCTTC. This gives the protein CASSLVAGESNEQFF.

The chain recombines TRBV28 with TRBJ2-1, with unresolved D. The CDR3 sequence is 14 residues long. Germline assignment: CDR1 MDHEN and CDR2 SYDVKM. The ends were cut back, 1 base at V and 3 bases at J, with 7 bases in the middle. CDR3 in amino acids: CASSLLQNYNEQFF. CDR3 DNA sequence: TGTGCCAGCAGTTTATTGCAGAACTACAATGAGCAGTTCTTC.

The chain is built from TRBV20-1 and TRBJ2-1; TRBD2 matches at 7 bases. The CDR3 runs 16 residues. With V trimmed by 6 bases and J by 5 bases, 16 bases remained unmatched. CDR1 and CDR2 (germline): DFQATT, SNEGSKA (reference sequence). CDR3 DNA: TGCAGTGCCACGTCCCACAAGCCCCGGGGGGACAATGAGCAGTTCTTC. Translated: CSATSHKPRGDNEQFF.

V gene TRBV9 combines with J gene TRBJ2-5; TRBD1 might be the D (6 bases). CDR1 SGDLS and CDR2 YYNGEE come from the germline V gene. CDR3 length: 16 amino acids. Trimming took off 0 bases at V and 5 bases at J, with 17 bases between the two ends. The CDR3 here is CASSVAPQTQGETQYF. The DNA for the CDR3 is TGTGCCAGCAGCGTAGCTCCCCAAACGCAGGGGGAGACCCAGTACTTC. The whole variable domain, filled in from reference TRBV9 and TRBJ2-5, reads DSGVTQTPKHLITATGQRVTLRCSPRSGDLSVYWYQQSLDQGLQFLIQYYNGEERAKGNILERFSAQQFPDLHSELNLSSLELGDSALYFCASSVAPQTQGETQYFGPGTRLLVL.

On this clonotype: One base away lies a much larger clone, so this may be a sequencing read error. The rearrangement joins TRBV5-5 to TRBJ2-3; D gene ambiguous. The CDR3 contains 12 residues. Germline V gene sequence: CDR1 SGHKS, CDR2 YYEKEE (reference sequence). In DNA, the CDR3 is TGTACCAGCAGCTTAGAAGCGGATACGCAGTATTTT. Encoded protein: CTSSLEADTQYF.

This clonotype has more than one count but fewer than ten. The chain links TRBV29-1 to TRBJ1-1; 10 nucleotides agree with TRBD1. The CDR3 runs 13 residues. Germline V gene lookup returns CDR1 SQVTM and CDR2 ANQGSEA. V lost 2 bases and J lost 11; bases outside the gene matches: 8. DNA of the CDR3: TGCAGCGTTGAACCGGGACAGGGGATGACCGCTTTCTTT. Protein: CSVEPGQGMTAFF.